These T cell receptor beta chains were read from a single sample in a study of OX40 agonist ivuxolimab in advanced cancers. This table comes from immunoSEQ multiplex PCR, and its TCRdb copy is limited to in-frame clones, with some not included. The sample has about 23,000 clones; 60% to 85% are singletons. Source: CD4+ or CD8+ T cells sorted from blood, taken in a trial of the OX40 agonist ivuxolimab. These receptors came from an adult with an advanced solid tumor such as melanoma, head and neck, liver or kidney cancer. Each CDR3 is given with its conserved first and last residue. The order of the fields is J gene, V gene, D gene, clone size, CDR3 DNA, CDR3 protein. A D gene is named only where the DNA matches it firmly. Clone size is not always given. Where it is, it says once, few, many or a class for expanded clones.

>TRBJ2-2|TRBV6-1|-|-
TGTGCCAGCAGCCTTGACACCGGGGAGCTGTTTTTT
CASSLDTGELFF
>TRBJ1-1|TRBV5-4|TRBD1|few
TGTGCCAGCAGCTTCCTTGGGTGGGACAGGGAAGGGAAGTACACTGAAGCTTTCTTT
CASSFLGWDREGKYTEAFF
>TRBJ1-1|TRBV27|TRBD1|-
TGTGCCAGCATGGGGACAGCCTTTATGAACACTGAAGCTTTCTTT
CASMGTAFMNTEAFF
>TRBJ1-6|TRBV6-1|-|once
TGTGCCAGCAGTGGTAAGGGACTCCTGTTTCAAACCCTCCACTTT
CASSGKGLLFQTLHF
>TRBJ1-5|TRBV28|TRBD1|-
TGTGCCAGCAGCAACCGGGACAGGGATATGACCTATTATAGCAATCAGCCCCAGCATTTT
CASSNRDRDMTYYSNQPQHF
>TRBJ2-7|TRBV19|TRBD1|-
TGTGCCAGTAGCGTCGCCGGGACAGGGAGCTACGAGCAGTACTTC
CASSVAGTGSYEQYF
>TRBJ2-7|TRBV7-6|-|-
TGTGCCAACAGCCCTACCTGGACGGGGGAGCAGTACTTC
CANSPTWTGEQYF
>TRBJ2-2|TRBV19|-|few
TGTGCCAGCTCTCAGAGGGGCAGAGGGGGGCACACCGGGGAGCTGTTTTTT
CASSQRGRGGHTGELFF
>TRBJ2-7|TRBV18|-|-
TGTGCCAGCTCGCCTACAGGGACGGGGATCGTAGAGCAGTACTTC
CASSPTGTGIVEQYF
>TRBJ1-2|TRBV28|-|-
TGTGCCAGCAGTCCTCTGGACAGAGCTAACTATGGCTACACCTTC
CASSPLDRANYGYTF
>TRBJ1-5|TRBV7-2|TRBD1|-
TGTGCCAGCAGCCGCACAGGGGGCATTCGTCAGCCCCAGCATTTT
CASSRTGGIRQPQHF
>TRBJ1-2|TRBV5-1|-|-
TGCGCCAGCAGCTCGGGACAAGACTATGGCTACACCTTC
CASSSGQDYGYTF
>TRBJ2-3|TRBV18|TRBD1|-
TGTGCCAGCTCACCTTCCCGGACAGGGAGAAGGAGTGGGGATACGCAGTATTTT
CASSPSRTGRRSGDTQYF
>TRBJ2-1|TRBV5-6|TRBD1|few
TGTGCCAGCAGCTTGGGACAGGGAAGGAATTACAATGAGCAGTTCTTC
CASSLGQGRNYNEQFF
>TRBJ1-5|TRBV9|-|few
TGTGCCAGCAGCCCCGACCTACATCAGCCCCAGCATTTT
CASSPDLHQPQHF
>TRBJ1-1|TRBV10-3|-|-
TGTGCCATCAGTGACCCCGGGGGTGAAGCTTTCTTT
CAISDPGGEAFF
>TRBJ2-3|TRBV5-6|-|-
TGTGCCAGCAGTCCTAGTCTCGGTACGCAGTATTTT
CASSPSLGTQYF
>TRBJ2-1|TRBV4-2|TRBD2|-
TGTGCCAGCACGGAGCGGGGTTACAATGAGCAGTTCTTC
CASTERGYNEQFF
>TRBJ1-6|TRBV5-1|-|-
TGCGCCAGCAGCTTTGATACGACAGGCGCCCTCCACTTT
CASSFDTTGALHF
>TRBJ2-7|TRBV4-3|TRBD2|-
TGCGCCAGCAGCCGTCTAGCGGGAGGGCTCCACGAGCAGTACTTC
CASSRLAGGLHEQYF
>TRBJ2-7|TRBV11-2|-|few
TGTGCCAGCAGCTTTTCGGAAAGCTCCTACGAGCAGTACTTC
CASSFSESSYEQYF
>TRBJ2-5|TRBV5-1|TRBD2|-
TGCGCCAGCAGCTTGGCCCCAGCGGGGGGAGGGGAGACCCAGTACTTC
CASSLAPAGGGETQYF
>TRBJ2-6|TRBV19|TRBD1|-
TGTGCCAGTAGTATTGGGACAGGGACTTCTGGGGCCAACGTCCTGACTTTC
CASSIGTGTSGANVLTF
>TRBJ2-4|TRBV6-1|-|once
TGTGCCAGCAGTGAAGTTGTAGCCAAAAACATTCAGTACTTC
CASSEVVAKNIQYF
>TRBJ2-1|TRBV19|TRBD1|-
TGTGCCAGTAGTATCAGTCTAGGGGGCCTGAGGAATGAGCAGTTCTTC
CASSISLGGLRNEQFF
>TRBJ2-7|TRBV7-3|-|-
TGTGCCAGCAGCTCCGGAACACAAACCTCCCCCTACGAGCAGTACTTC
CASSSGTQTSPYEQYF
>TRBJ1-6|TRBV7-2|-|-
TGTGCCAGCAGCCCATCGGGGGGTAATTCACCCCTCCACTTT
CASSPSGGNSPLHF
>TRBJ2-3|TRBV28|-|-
TGTGCCAGCAGTCGCATCGGGGGCGGGGGATTCACAGATACGCAGTATTTT
CASSRIGGGGFTDTQYF
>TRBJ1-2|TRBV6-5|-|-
TGTGCCAGCAGTTACCATACGATCGCTAACTATGGCTACACCTTC
CASSYHTIANYGYTF
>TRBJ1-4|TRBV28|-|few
TGTGCCAGCAATAACAGGGTTAGGGGTGAAAAACTGTTTTTT
CASNNRVRGEKLFF
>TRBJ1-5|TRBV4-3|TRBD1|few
TGCGCCAGCAGCCGAGAATACAGGGGTAATCAGCCCCAGCATTTT
CASSREYRGNQPQHF
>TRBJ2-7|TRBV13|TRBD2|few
TGTGCCAGCAGCACGCCGACGGGACTAGCGCTTACCTACGAGCAGTACTTC
CASSTPTGLALTYEQYF
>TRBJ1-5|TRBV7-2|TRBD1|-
TGTGCCAGCAGCGGCGAACCGGGACAGGGAAATTCGGGCAATCAGCCCCAGCATTTT
CASSGEPGQGNSGNQPQHF
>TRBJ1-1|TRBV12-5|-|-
TGTGCTAGTGCCCCCGAGGGAGGGCGAGGCACTGAAGCTTTCTTT
CASAPEGGRGTEAFF
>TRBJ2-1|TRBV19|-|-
TGTGCCAGTAGTATCGCCGACACCCGGGTCGGGGGGCAGTTCTTC
CASSIADTRVGGQFF
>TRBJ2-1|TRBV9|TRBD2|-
TGTGCCAGCAGCGCCAGACTAGCGGACAATGAGCAGTTCTTC
CASSARLADNEQFF
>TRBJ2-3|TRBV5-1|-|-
TGCGCCAGCAGCTTCAGAACTAGCACAGATACGCAGTATTTT
CASSFRTSTDTQYF
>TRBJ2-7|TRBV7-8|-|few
TGTGCCAGCAGCACAAATCGGGAGCAGTACTTC
CASSTNREQYF
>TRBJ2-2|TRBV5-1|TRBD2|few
TGCGCCAGCAGCCCTTGGAGCGGGGCGACTGCGAACACCGGGGAGCTGTTTTTT
CASSPWSGATANTGELFF
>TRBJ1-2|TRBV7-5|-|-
TGTGCCAGAAGCAGACTCAGGGGGCCCACCTATGGCTACACCTTC
CARSRLRGPTYGYTF
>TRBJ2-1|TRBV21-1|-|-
TGTGCCAGCAGCAAACGCGGGACTAGCGGGTACAATGAGCAGTTCTTC
CASSKRGTSGYNEQFF
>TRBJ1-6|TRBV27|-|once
TGTGCCAGCAGTTTACGGGAACAGGGTTCTTCACCCCTCCACTTT
CASSLREQGSSPLHF
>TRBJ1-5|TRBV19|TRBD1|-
TGTGCCAGTAGTGCCCACAGGGGTTCGGATCAGCCCCAGCATTTT
CASSAHRGSDQPQHF
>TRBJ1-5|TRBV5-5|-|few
TGTGCCAGCAGCTTGTTGGAGAATCAGCCCCAGCATTTT
CASSLLENQPQHF
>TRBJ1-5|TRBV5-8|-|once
TGTGCCAGCGGGGGATGGATTCGGGACCAGCCCCAGCATTTT
CASGGWIRDQPQHF
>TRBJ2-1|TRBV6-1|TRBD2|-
TGTGCCAGCAGGGGCGGGGGGGCCGATGAGCAGTTCTTC
CASRGGGADEQFF
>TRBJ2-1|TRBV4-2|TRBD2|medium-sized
TGTGCCAGCAGCCGCCTAGCGGGGGAGTACAATGAGCAGTTCTTC
CASSRLAGEYNEQFF